This TCR beta chain derives from a study of blood T cell repertoires in COVID-19. On the study more broadly: The analysed material was cDNA or gDNA that came from T cells, B-cell-depleted T cells, or PBMCs.

The CDR3 spans 15 residues. V dropped 0 bases and J dropped 0; count of bases not matched to a gene: 0. Germline loops: CDR1 MNHEY, CDR2 SVGAGI. Sequencing was performed with immunoSEQ multiplex PCR; in TCRdb, only in-frame clones are kept and a portion is missing. The sample has around 470,000 clones, roughly 89% seen once. Followed over time, Seattle patients had been enrolled while infection was active. Regarding this clone: At the DNA level, this CDR3 is encoded by other sequences in the same sample as well.

The specimen sequenced was peripheral blood. The clonotype originates from a man aged 18-30 years with COVID-19, enrolled during active disease. The chain joins TRBV6-5 to TRBJ2-7; TRBD2 aligns across 9 bases. The CDR3 protein is CASSYSSGSSYEQYF. The CDR3 DNA reads as TGTGCCAGCAGTTACTCTAGCGGGAGCTCCTACGAGCAGTACTTC.